The 5 T cell receptor beta chains presented below share a single source sample, sequenced in a study of tissue T cells after allogeneic stem cell transplantation (dated 2022 in TCRdb). Library preparation employed the immunoSEQ multiplex PCR assay. The table was pulled from immuneACCESS by TCRdb, which kept in-frame rearrangements only. Such tables lose some clones; where checked, under half of the loss comes from unresolved V genes, and the rest has no known cause. Within this sample are 40,000 to 50,000 clones, with approximately 73% of them counted one time only. Of the sample, 0.55% falls within the top ten clones. Material for sequencing was sorted cells pooled from one or two spleens. All receptors come from a pool of C57BL/6 mice in good health.

Regarding this clone: These gene names are mouse names. The read ends 1 residue before the CDR3 terminus; that terminus is restored from the germline J gene. V gene TRBV3 combines with J gene TRBJ2-2, with 12 bases fitting TRBD2. The J segment lost 5 bases and the V segment lost 5 bases, leaving 6 bases of the junction unmatched. In germline, CDR1 is SNHLY, CDR2 FYNGKV (reference sequence). This CDR3 contains 16 residues. CDR3 sequence reads: CASSPGLGGKTGQLYF. The DNA read from the CDR3 is TGTGCCAGCAGCCCCGGACTGGGGGGGAAGACCGGGCAGCTCTAC.

A remark on this clone: The genes and germline here are from mouse. Read sequence stops 1 residue before the CDR3 end, and the germline J gene provides the missing end. The V and J genes are TRBV16 and TRBJ2-7; a possible D gene is TRBD1 (5 bases). Germline V gives CDR1 SGHSA, CDR2 FRNQAP. The CDR3 is made up of 14 amino acids. The V end lost 1 base, the J end lost 0 bases, and 7 bases lay between the germline ends. CDR3 amino acids: CASSLVGVSYEQYF. CDR3 bases read: TGTGCAAGCAGCTTAGTAGGGGTCTCCTATGAACAGTAC.

As for this clone: Here the gene names and germline are mouse. Sequencing ends 1 residue short of the CDR3 end; the germline J gene provides the rest. The V gene is TRBV31, the J gene TRBJ1-3; no clear D gene. The germline gives CDR1 GKSSPN, CDR2 SITVG. This CDR3 has 11 residues. The V end lost 8 bases, the J end lost 0 bases, and 5 bases lay between the germline ends. Here the CDR3 reads CAASSGNTLYF. Incomplete CDR3 DNA: TGTGCCGCTTCTTCTGGAAATACGCTCTAT.

This clone showed up just a few times. Genes here carry mouse names. The read falls 1 residue short of the CDR3 end, and the missing part is taken from the germline J gene. V usage is TRBV16 and J usage is TRBJ2-7, with D tentatively TRBD2 (6 bases). CDR3 size: 15 residues. Germline V gene lookup returns CDR1 SGHSA and CDR2 FRNQAP. Trimming pared 0 bases from V and 0 bases from J, leaving 9 bases between. CDR3 sequence reads: CASSLDPGDSYEQYF. CDR3 DNA, as far as it was read: TGTGCAAGCAGCTTAGATCCTGGGGACTCCTATGAACAGTAC.

A note on this clone: The genes are named according to mouse. The CDR3 is cut off 1 residue early in the read; its end comes from the germline J gene. The gene calls are TRBV1 and TRBJ1-3, with D possibly matching TRBD1 (6 bases). This CDR3 is 16 amino acids long. Per germline, CDR1 NSQYPW and CDR2 LRSPGD (reference sequence). Trimming left V 0 bases short and J 0 bases short, with 9 bases between. The CDR3 DNA, read in part, is TGCACCTGCAGTGCAGATGGGACAAATTCTGGAAATACGCTCTAT. Amino acid sequence: CTCSADGTNSGNTLY. The entire CDR3 protein reads CTCSADGTNSGNTLYF.